This T cell receptor beta chain was obtained from a study of CD8 T cells in Susac syndrome. Notes on the study in general: The greatest CD8+ clonal expansion in Susac occurred in TEMRA cells and in active patients.

The CDR3 length is 16 residues. The ends lost 3 bases at V and 3 bases at J; junction bases unmatched: 3. The authors negatively isolated CD8+ and CD4+ T cells and FACS-enriched TEMRA cells. Random hexamers served to reverse transcribe roughly 0.45 to 1 ug RNA. Across 54 Vbeta and 13 Jbeta, TCR beta CDR3 was amplified with immunoSEQ multiplex PCR. MiXCR, applied by TCRdb to the immunoSEQ multiplex PCR reads, yields one record per CDR3 protein. The sample includes about 150,000 distinct CDR3 sequences, around 93% of them seen just once. On this clonotype itself: The antigen is unknown.

Sequencing was carried out using CD8+ T cells from PBMCs. The origin of this receptor is a human donor with Susac syndrome. This rearrangement joins TRBV12-3 or TRBV12-4 to TRBJ2-5, with TRBD2 matching 14 bases. The CDR3 loop is CASSFWGLAGEETQYF. For the CDR3, the DNA is TGTGCCAGCAGTTTCTGGGGACTAGCGGGAGAAGAGACCCAGTACTTC.